One sample yielded the 10 T cell receptor beta chains listed below, sequenced in a study of T cell repertoires in cytomegalovirus infection. One entry per CDR3 protein results from TCRdb running MiXCR on the reads. Counted here are 300,000 to 400,000 distinct CDR3 sequences, 8% to 10% occurring once; the ten biggest clones make up 3.5% to 4.5%. Sequencing used PBMCs. Receptor source: a human donor in good health (CMV status not recorded). Some clones in this sample may be carry-over from other donors' samples.

This chain connects TRBV11-2 to TRBJ2-7; D is perhaps TRBD2 (7 bases). With 7 bases removed from V and 3 bases from J, the gap between germline ends came to 25 bases. The germline CDR1 and CDR2 sequences are SGHAT and FQNNGV. The CDR3 is 17 residues long. For the CDR3, the DNA is TGTGCCAGCACCCTGGGGGGGGGCGTTCTACACCACTACGAGCAGTACTTC. Its protein product is CASTLGGGVLHHYEQYF.

This clonotype has just a few counts. J is TRBJ1-2 and V is TRBV7-3, with D possibly being TRBD1 (6 bases). CDR3 length equals 17 residues. V dropped 0 bases and J dropped 4 bases, with 18 bases sitting between them. CDR1 is SGHTA, CDR2 FQGTGA, per germline. CDR3 DNA sequence: TGTGCCAGCAGCTTAACGGGAAGGGCGGACAGAGGCTATGGCTACACCTTC. Amino acids: CASSLTGRADRGYGYTF.

This clonotype showed up just a few times. This chain connects TRBV9 to TRBJ1-1; D ambiguous. The CDR3 runs 15 residues. Germline assignment: CDR1 SGDLS and CDR2 YYNGEE. V dropped 3 bases and J dropped 1 base, with 13 bases sitting between them. This chain's CDR3 is CASSAQAASNTEAFF. The CDR3 region has the DNA TGTGCCAGCAGCGCCCAGGCTGCCTCGAACACTGAAGCTTTCTTT.

This clonotype turned up a few times. The rearrangement joins TRBV20-1 to TRBJ2-7; 11 positions agree with TRBD2. V gave up 3 bases and J gave up 0 bases; unmatched junction bases: 10. The CDR3 is 17 residues long. Looked up from germline, CDR1 is DFQATT and CDR2 is SNEGSKA (reference sequence). CDR3 DNA: TGCAGTGCTAGGATACTACCGACTAGCGGGAACTCCTACGAGCAGTACTTC. It translates to CSARILPTSGNSYEQYF.

The sample holds many counts of this clonotype. The rearrangement uses TRBV10-3 and TRBJ2-1, with D perhaps matching TRBD1 (6 bases). V lost 10 bases and J lost 10, with 32 bases in between. The length of the CDR3 is 17 residues. CDR1 is ENHRY and CDR2 is SYGVKD in the germline V gene. CDR3 nucleotide sequence: TGTGCCACCTTCCAAGAGGGACATGACCAAACCGAGGGGGAGCAGTTCTTC. Translation: CATFQEGHDQTEGEQFF.

This clonotype was counted at least ten times. V and J are TRBV20-1 and TRBJ2-3; D is unclear. CDR3 length: 14 residues. Germline CDR1 reads DFQATT; CDR2 reads SNEGSKA (reference sequence). Trimming cost V 6 bases and J 4 bases, with 17 bases left between them. The CDR3 loop reads CSAESGLGPDTQYF. CDR3 nucleotide sequence: TGCAGTGCCGAATCGGGTTTGGGCCCAGATACGCAGTATTTT.

This clonotype was counted ten times or more. This sequence joins TRBV7-8 and TRBJ1-2; TRBD1 is a possible D gene (6 bases). Deletions cut 5 bases from V and 8 bases from J, with 9 bases between. The germline V gene encodes CDR1 SGHVS and CDR2 FQNEAQ. CDR3 length: 11 residues. The CDR3, as DNA: TGTGCCAGCAGCCGGACAGAAGGCTACACCTTC. It is translated as CASSRTEGYTF.

The chain combines TRBV12-3 or TRBV12-4 with TRBJ1-6; the match to TRBD1 covers 8 bases. This CDR3 has 14 amino acids. V shed 5 bases, J shed 10 bases, and the junction held 7 bases outside the gene matches. The CDR3 sequence is CASSAQGEVSPLHF. In DNA, the CDR3 is TGTGCCAGCAGTGCACAGGGGGAAGTATCACCCCTCCACTTT.

This clonotype was detected a few times. CDR3 amino acids: CASSPQLYEQYF. The DNA for the CDR3 is TGTGCCAGCTCACCACAGCTCTACGAGCAGTACTTC. The V call is TRBV18, the J call TRBJ2-7; the D is unclear. CDR1 and CDR2 from the germline V gene are KGHSH and LQKENI. CDR3 size: 12 residues. V dropped 1 base and J dropped 3 bases, with 4 bases sitting between them.

This clonotype appeared a few times. The chain carries TRBV20-1 and TRBJ2-1; TRBD1 might be the D (7 bases). Deletions cut 0 bases from V and 0 bases from J, with 15 bases between. In germline, CDR1 is DFQATT, CDR2 SNEGSKA (reference sequence). CDR3 size: 17 residues. CDR3 DNA sequence: TGCAGTGCTAGAGATTTGTGGCGGGACAGCTCCTACAATGAGCAGTTCTTC. Its protein product is CSARDLWRDSSYNEQFF.